This is a list of T cell receptor beta chains from one sample in a study of blood T cell repertoires in COVID-19. TCRdb's table, derived via immunoSEQ multiplex PCR, lists solely in-frame clones and lacks some. The sample consists of roughly 100,000 clones, about 76% of them appearing once. Sequences were obtained from peripheral blood. The receptors here all came from a woman aged 65 to 85 with acute or convalescent COVID-19. The CDR3 runs from the conserved cysteine through the conserved F or W. A D gene is named only where the DNA matches it firmly. Where a row states a size, it is once, few, many or the class of an expanded clone; other rows omit it.

V gene	J gene	D gene	clone size	CDR3 DNA	CDR3 protein
TRBV24-1	TRBJ2-1	TRBD2	few	TGTGCCACCAGTGATTTGTGGCTAGCGGGGGGACGCAAGCAGTTCTTC	CATSDLWLAGGRKQFF
TRBV19	TRBJ1-2	TRBD1	NA	TGTGCCAGTAGTATGACGAGGGGGCGAGGAGCTAACTATGGCTACACCTTC	CASSMTRGRGANYGYTF
TRBV5-4	TRBJ2-3	NA	NA	TGTGCCAGCAGCTTTCAGGGCCCAGATACGCAGTATTTT	CASSFQGPDTQYF
TRBV5-1	TRBJ2-5	TRBD2	NA	TGCGCCAGCAGCTTGGGGCTAGCGGGGCAAGAGACCCAGTACTTC	CASSLGLAGQETQYF
TRBV27	TRBJ1-4	TRBD1	NA	TGTGCCAGCAGCCTGACAGGGATAGAAAAACTGTTTTTT	CASSLTGIEKLFF
TRBV5-1	TRBJ2-1	NA	few	TGCGCCAGCAGCTTGGGAGCGTCGAGCTCCTACAATGAGCAGTTCTTC	CASSLGASSSYNEQFF
TRBV5-5	TRBJ1-2	NA	NA	TGTGCCAGCAGCCTGGCGGTCCAGGGTGGTTATGGCTACACCTTC	CASSLAVQGGYGYTF
TRBV5-6	TRBJ1-1	TRBD1	NA	TGTGCCAGCAGAGGGACAGTAGACACTGAAGCTTTCTTT	CASRGTVDTEAFF
TRBV29-1	TRBJ1-1	TRBD1	NA	TGCAGCGTGGGTTGGGGACAGGGGGAGGGTGAAGCTTTCTTT	CSVGWGQGEGEAFF
TRBV5-1	TRBJ1-1	TRBD1	NA	TGCGCCAGCAGCTCGACAGGGTACACTGAAGCTTTCTTT	CASSSTGYTEAFF
TRBV30	TRBJ1-2	TRBD1	many	TGTGCCGGGAGCAGGGACAGTAATTCTCGGGGCTACACCTTC	CAGSRDSNSRGYTF
TRBV6-5	TRBJ2-1	TRBD1	NA	TGTGCCAGCAGTTACAAAGACAGGGGCTACGAGCAGTTCTTC	CASSYKDRGYEQFF
TRBV30	TRBJ2-2	NA	NA	TGTGCCTGGAGCTGGACAGCTAACACCGGGGAGCTGTTTTTT	CAWSWTANTGELFF
TRBV30	TRBJ1-1	NA	NA	TGTGCCTGGATCCCGGACAGAAGAGCGAACACTGAAGCTTTCTTT	CAWIPDRRANTEAFF
TRBV7-6	TRBJ2-3	NA	NA	TGTGCCAGCAGCTTAATGAGCTCAGGGATGGGGCTCCGCACAGATACGCAGTATTTT	CASSLMSSGMGLRTDTQYF
TRBV6-5	TRBJ1-1	NA	NA	TGTGCCAGCAGTTACTACAGGGTGGCTTTCTTT	CASSYYRVAFF
TRBV18	TRBJ1-1	NA	NA	TGTGCCAGCTCACCACCTTCAGGGTGGAACACTGAAGCTTTCTTT	CASSPPSGWNTEAFF
TRBV30	TRBJ2-1	NA	NA	TGTGCCCGGGAGGGGACAGCCCTTTCAACAGGGCAGTTCTTC	CAREGTALSTGQFF
TRBV5-1	TRBJ1-1	TRBD1	once	TGCGCCAGCAGCTCGGGACAGGGCTGGTACACTGAAGCTTTCTTT	CASSSGQGWYTEAFF
TRBV12-3/TRBV12-4	TRBJ1-1	NA	NA	TGTGCCAGCAGTTTAAAAGGGAGGACTGAAGCTTTCTTT	CASSLKGRTEAFF
TRBV5-4	TRBJ1-2	NA	NA	TGTGCCAGCAGTCAACGAAATGAGTGGGGCTACACCTTC	CASSQRNEWGYTF
TRBV5-4	TRBJ1-3	TRBD1	NA	TGTGCCAGCAGCTACCCGGACAGGGGGGGTGGAAACACCATATATTTT	CASSYPDRGGGNTIYF
TRBV27	TRBJ2-5	TRBD1	NA	TGTGCCAGCAGCAGAGTGTCACAGGGGGCTGTGACCCAGTACTTC	CASSRVSQGAVTQYF
TRBV6-5	TRBJ1-1	NA	NA	TGTGCCAGCACCAAAGAGAGGGTTGAGAACACTGAAGCTTTCTTT	CASTKERVENTEAFF
TRBV6-5	TRBJ1-2	TRBD1	few	TGTGCCAGCAGTCATCGGGACAGGGGGCTCTATGGCTACACCTTC	CASSHRDRGLYGYTF
TRBV7-9	TRBJ1-1	TRBD1	NA	TGTGCCAGCAGCCATAGGACAGGGAGAATTGACACTGAAGCTTTCTTT	CASSHRTGRIDTEAFF
TRBV7-9	TRBJ2-2	NA	NA	TGTGCCAGCAGCCCCGGATCGGCGGGGCTCGGGGAGCTGTTTTTT	CASSPGSAGLGELFF
TRBV30	TRBJ1-6	TRBD1	NA	TGTGCCTGGGCGGGACAGTATAATTCACCCCTCCACTTT	CAWAGQYNSPLHF
TRBV11-1	TRBJ1-2	TRBD1	NA	TGTGCCAGCAGCACGAAGACAGGGACGTACTATGGCTACACCTTC	CASSTKTGTYYGYTF
TRBV28	TRBJ2-5	TRBD2	NA	TGTGCCAGCACCTCTTTTTACACGCCTAGCGGGGTAGGGACCCAGTACTTC	CASTSFYTPSGVGTQYF
TRBV28	TRBJ2-1	TRBD2	NA	TGTGCCAGCAGTTTTAGCGGGGGGCGAAATGAGCAGTTCTTC	CASSFSGGRNEQFF
TRBV4-1	TRBJ1-5	TRBD1	NA	TGCGCCAGCAGCCAAGCCCGGGGGACCGGGACAGGGAATCAGCCCCAGCATTTT	CASSQARGTGTGNQPQHF
TRBV5-1	TRBJ2-7	TRBD1	NA	TGCGCCAGCAGCCCTCAGCCGGGACAGGGCCTCCACGAGCAGTACTTC	CASSPQPGQGLHEQYF
TRBV30	TRBJ2-7	TRBD1	NA	TGTGCCTGGACCTCCGGGACAGGCTCCTACGAGCAGTACTTC	CAWTSGTGSYEQYF
TRBV7-9	TRBJ2-7	NA	NA	TGTGCCAGCAGCTTAGGGGGGGACGAGCAGTACTTC	CASSLGGDEQYF
TRBV27	TRBJ1-5	NA	NA	TGTGCCAGCCGATTGACAGTAAATCAGCCCCAGCATTTT	CASRLTVNQPQHF
TRBV6-6	TRBJ1-5	NA	NA	TGTGCCAGCAGTTTTCAATTGTCGGACAGTCATCAGCCCCAGCATTTT	CASSFQLSDSHQPQHF
TRBV5-8	TRBJ1-5	NA	few	TGTGCCAGCAGCTTAGGCCCCAGGGCGGGCAATCAGCCCCAGCATTTT	CASSLGPRAGNQPQHF
TRBV5-1	TRBJ1-1	NA	NA	TGCGCCAGCAGCTTCGGGGAGAGGAACACTGAAGCTTTCTTT	CASSFGERNTEAFF
TRBV7-9	TRBJ1-3	NA	few	TGTGCCAGCAGCTTCCAGGGGAATAGAAACACCATATATTTT	CASSFQGNRNTIYF